Each of the 32 T cell receptor beta chains below was sequenced from the same sample in a study of T cell responses to AZD1222 COVID-19 vaccine. Libraries were prepared by immunoSEQ multiplex PCR; TCRdb keeps only in-frame clonotypes and omits some of them. The profile shows under 150,000 clones, roughly 92% of them singletons. The sequencing used peripheral blood, collected 28 days after the second AZD1222 dose. The receptors come from an adult who received the AZD1222 COVID-19 vaccine.

The genes are TRBV9 and TRBJ1-1; D ambiguous. From germline, CDR1 is SGDLS and CDR2 YYNGEE. V was trimmed by 0 bases and J by 3 bases, leaving 9 bases between them. This CDR3 comprises 14 residues. DNA for the CDR3: TGTGCCAGCAGCGTAGTAGCAGACTACACTGAAGCTTTCTTT. It translates to CASSVVADYTEAFF. Together with reference TRBV9 and TRBJ1-1, the CDR3 gives the full variable domain: DSGVTQTPKHLITATGQRVTLRCSPRSGDLSVYWYQQSLDQGLQFLIQYYNGEERAKGNILERFSAQQFPDLHSELNLSSLELGDSALYFCASSVVADYTEAFFGQGTRLTVV.

The rearrangement joins TRBV7-7 to TRBJ2-6; the match to TRBD1 covers 11 bases. The CDR3 loop spans 17 amino acids. CDR1 and CDR2 (germline): SSHAT, FNYEAQ (reference sequence). Losses at the gene ends were 5 bases for V and 0 bases for J; bases not matched to a gene: 3. CDR3 loop: CASSPGQGASGANVLTF. The CDR3 DNA reads TGTGCCAGCAGCCCCGGACAGGGGGCCTCTGGGGCCAACGTCCTGACTTTC.

V is TRBV12-3 or TRBV12-4 and J is TRBJ2-1; D is perhaps TRBD1 or TRBD2 (5 bases each). The CDR3 contains 13 residues. V lost 9 bases and J 0 bases, leaving 9 bases between the germline ends. CDR3 loop: CASQGPSYNEQFF. CDR3 DNA sequence: TGTGCCAGTCAGGGACCCTCCTACAATGAGCAGTTCTTC.

The V gene is TRBV30, the J gene TRBJ2-2, with TRBD2 matching over 9 bases. Germline V CDR1 and CDR2: GTSNPN, SVGIG (reference sequence). The CDR3 has 15 residues. J lost 6 bases, V lost 4 bases, and 9 bases had no gene match. The CDR3 sequence: CAWIAGTSSAGELFF. CDR3 nucleotide sequence: TGTGCCTGGATCGCCGGGACTAGCTCCGCCGGGGAGCTGTTTTTT.

The chain links TRBV2 to TRBJ2-2; tentatively, D is TRBD2 (5 bases). The CDR3 extends over 16 amino acids. V lost 2 bases to trimming and J lost 0 bases, with 10 bases between them. Germline CDR1 SNHLY, CDR2 FYNNEI. In DNA form, the CDR3 reads TGTGCCAGCAGTGAACGAGGGCTGTCGAACACCGGGGAGCTGTTTTTT. Protein product: CASSERGLSNTGELFF.

This clone was counted once. The genes are TRBV18 and TRBJ2-2; tentatively, D is TRBD2 (6 bases). The CDR3 has 13 amino acids. CDR1 is KGHSH, CDR2 LQKENI, per germline. Trimming shortened V by 3 bases and J by 6 bases, and 8 bases separated the two germline ends. The CDR3 reads CASSPEGAGELFF. The CDR3 DNA reads TGTGCCAGCTCACCGGAGGGAGCCGGGGAGCTGTTTTTT. Variable domain in full (rest from reference TRBV18 and TRBJ2-2): NAGVMQNPRHLVRRRGQEARLRCSPMKGHSHVYWYRQLPEEGLKFMVYLQKENIIDESGMPKERFSAEFPKEGPSILRIQQVVRGDSAAYFCASSPEGAGELFFGEGSRLTVL.

This clone appeared a single time. The V call is TRBV19, the J call TRBJ2-7; 7 bases fit TRBD1. The ends lost 4 bases at V and 3 bases at J; junction bases unmatched: 3. The CDR3 contains 13 residues. The germline V gene encodes CDR1 LNHDA and CDR2 SQIVND (reference sequence). This CDR3 is CASSTNRGYEQYF. CDR3 nucleotide sequence: TGTGCCAGTAGTACCAACAGGGGCTACGAGCAGTACTTC.

CDR3 region: CASSQGLAGDPGELFF. The CDR3 nucleotides are TGCGCCAGCAGCCAAGGACTAGCGGGAGACCCCGGGGAGCTGTTTTTT. The gene calls are TRBV4-1 and TRBJ2-2; 12 bases are shared with TRBD2. The CDR3 is 16 amino acids. Germline V gene data show CDR1 as MGHRA and CDR2 as YSYEKL. Trimming removed 1 base from V and 6 bases from J; junction bases left unmatched: 3.

This clone has a single count. The CDR3 loop is CASRTGGREQFF. CDR3 nucleotides: TGTGCCAGCAGGACAGGGGGCCGGGAGCAGTTCTTC. The chain carries TRBV25-1 and TRBJ2-1; 10 bases align to TRBD1. The CDR3 totals 12 residues. Trimming removed 6 bases from V and 10 bases from J; junction bases left unmatched: 3. CDR1 MGHDK and CDR2 SYGVNS come from the germline V gene. The full variable domain, completed using reference TRBV25-1 and TRBJ2-1, is EADIYQTPRYLVIGTGKKITLECSQTMGHDKMYWYQQDPGMELHLIHYSYGVNSTEKGDLSSESTVSRIRTEHFPLTLESARPSHTSQYLCASRTGGREQFFGPGTRLTVL.

This clone came up a few times. The chain carries TRBV10-3 and TRBJ2-7, with D tentatively TRBD2 (5 bases). Germline V gene sequence: CDR1 ENHRY, CDR2 SYGVKD. The CDR3 spans 12 residues. V lost 0 bases, J lost 7 bases, and 7 bases lay in between. The CDR3: CAISESVAEQYF. The CDR3, as DNA: TGTGCCATCAGTGAGTCAGTAGCGGAGCAGTACTTC.

The CDR3 loop is CASSQASVTSTEAFF. In DNA, the CDR3 is TGTGCCAGCAGCCAAGCGAGCGTTACGAGCACTGAAGCTTTCTTT. The chain has TRBV3-1 (or the pseudogene TRBV3-2) and TRBJ1-1; no firm D call. Germline V lookup: CDR1 LGHDT, CDR2 YNNKEL (reference sequence). Trimming took off 1 base at V and 4 bases at J, with 13 bases between the two ends. The CDR3 runs to 15 residues.

CDR3 nucleotides: TGTGCCAGCAGCTTAGAATTGGACAGGGGGCCCCTCGAGCAGTACTTC. It yields the protein CASSLELDRGPLEQYF. The chain has TRBV11-2 and TRBJ2-7; 11 bases fit TRBD1. The germline V gene encodes CDR1 SGHAT and CDR2 FQNNGV. The V gene end was trimmed by 0 bases and the J gene end by 6 bases; junction bases not matched to a gene: 7. CDR3 length: 16 residues.

This chain links TRBV6-5 with TRBJ1-4; D possibly corresponds to TRBD1 (5 bases). V lost 9 bases to trimming and J lost 8 bases, with 22 bases between them. Germline CDR1 MNHEY, CDR2 SVGAGI. The CDR3 length is 15 residues. The CDR3 loop reads CASSSGLAGKEKLFF. The CDR3, as DNA: TGTGCCAGTTCCTCAGGGCTTGCCGGGAAAGAAAAACTGTTTTTT.

The chain joins TRBV7-9 to TRBJ1-1; 7 bases map to TRBD1. Losses at the gene ends were 1 base for V and 6 bases for J; bases not matched to a gene: 2. The CDR3 has 13 residues. Germline V lookup: CDR1 SEHNR, CDR2 FQNEAQ (reference sequence). CDR3: CASSLVGTAEAFF. Here the CDR3 DNA reads TGTGCCAGCAGCTTAGTGGGGACAGCTGAAGCTTTCTTT.

The V gene is TRBV5-6, the J gene TRBJ2-7; tentative D call: TRBD2 (5 bases). V lost 0 bases to trimming and J lost 6 bases, with 7 bases between them. The germline V gene encodes CDR1 SGHDT and CDR2 YYEEEE. This CDR3 has 12 residues. In DNA form, the CDR3 reads TGTGCCAGCAGCTTGGGAGGGCTCGAGCAGTACTTC. Translating it yields CASSLGGLEQYF.

The chain couples TRBV24-1 to TRBJ2-3, with D tentatively TRBD1 or TRBD2 (6 bases each). There are 16 residues in the CDR3. Trimming left V 2 bases short and J 1 base short, with 12 bases between. Germline V gene sequence: CDR1 KGHDR, CDR2 SFDVKD. CDR3 DNA sequence: TGTGCCACCAGTGATTGGTCGGGGGCAGGCACAGATACGCAGTATTTT. Translation gives CATSDWSGAGTDTQYF.

V and J are TRBV5-4 and TRBJ2-1; tentative D call: TRBD1 (5 bases). Trimming removed 4 bases from V and 2 bases from J, with 16 bases in between. The CDR3 loop spans 16 amino acids. Germline V gives CDR1 SGHNT, CDR2 YYREEE (reference sequence). The DNA of the CDR3 is TGTGCCAGCAGCCGCGAGACTGGGGCAACCTACAATGAGCAGTTCTTC. Amino acids: CASSRETGATYNEQFF.

This chain connects TRBV7-2 to TRBJ2-7, with a possible D match to TRBD1 (5 bases). Per the germline V gene, CDR1 is SGHTA and CDR2 is FQGNSA. The CDR3 is 13 residues long. Trimming pared 8 bases from V and 3 bases from J, leaving 14 bases between. The CDR3 bases are TGTGCCAGCGCCCGTTATCAGGGCTACGAGCAGTACTTC. This gives the protein CASARYQGYEQYF.

The gene calls are TRBV9 and TRBJ2-1, with a weak D call TRBD2 (6 bases). V was shortened by 4 bases and J by 10 bases, with 9 bases between the two germline ends. The CDR3 is 11 residues long. Germline-derived CDR1 and CDR2 are SGDLS and YYNGEE. CDR3 in DNA: TGTGCCAGCAGCTACGGGAGAGAGCAGTTCTTC. Protein sequence: CASSYGREQFF.

Written as DNA, the CDR3 is TGTGCCAGCAGGAATGACGGAGCTAGCACAGATACGCAGTATTTT. Protein: CASRNDGASTDTQYF. The rearrangement uses TRBV6-5 and TRBJ2-3, with no clear D. The CDR3 is made up of 15 amino acids. The germline V gene encodes CDR1 MNHEY and CDR2 SVGAGI. V shed 6 bases and J shed 0 bases, with 13 bases lying between them.

V and J are TRBV5-1 and TRBJ1-6; tentative D call: TRBD1 (5 bases). The V gene lost 0 bases and the J gene lost 10 bases, with 11 bases spanning the gap. Germline assignment: CDR1 SGHRS and CDR2 YFSETQ. The CDR3 consists of 14 residues. CDR3 sequence: CASSLGQGFSPLHF. CDR3 sequence (DNA): TGCGCCAGCAGCTTGGGGCAGGGATTCTCACCCCTCCACTTT.

The chain has TRBV28 and TRBJ1-4; a weak D match, TRBD1 (5 bases). This CDR3 contains 15 residues. Deletions cut 7 bases from V and 8 bases from J, with 20 bases between. The germline V gene encodes CDR1 MDHEN and CDR2 SYDVKM. CDR3 coding DNA: TGTGCCAGCACCCTCACGGGGGGGGTTCGAGAAAAACTGTTTTTT. Amino acids: CASTLTGGVREKLFF.

The CDR3 loop is CASSIRLRSYEQYF. The CDR3 coding sequence is TGTGCCAGTAGTATACGCCTCCGCTCCTACGAGCAGTACTTC. The chain has TRBV19 and TRBJ2-7; no clear D. CDR1 is LNHDA and CDR2 is SQIVND in the germline V gene (reference sequence). Trimming shortened V by 2 bases and J by 0 bases, and 8 bases separated the two germline ends. CDR3 length: 14 residues.

Here the CDR3 reads CSASTGLDTQYF. In nucleotides, the CDR3 is TGCAGTGCTAGTACAGGGCTGGATACGCAGTATTTT. The chain joins TRBV20-1 to TRBJ2-3; a possible D gene is TRBD1 (6 bases). V was pared by 3 bases and J by 6 bases, with 10 bases between. The CDR3 length is 12 residues. Germline values: CDR1 DFQATT, CDR2 SNEGSKA (reference sequence).

The rearrangement uses TRBV18 and TRBJ2-3; 8 bases are a match to TRBD2. V was clipped by 1 base and J by 3 bases; unmatched bases: 6. Germline V lookup: CDR1 KGHSH, CDR2 LQKENI. The CDR3 is made up of 16 amino acids. The CDR3 protein is CASSPLAGGRTDTQYF. The DNA for the CDR3 is TGTGCCAGCTCACCACTTGCGGGAGGTCGAACAGATACGCAGTATTTT. The full variable domain, in which reference TRBV18 and TRBJ2-3 provide the parts outside the CDR3, is NAGVMQNPRHLVRRRGQEARLRCSPMKGHSHVYWYRQLPEEGLKFMVYLQKENIIDESGMPKERFSAEFPKEGPSILRIQQVVRGDSAAYFCASSPLAGGRTDTQYFGPGTRLTVL.

This chain connects TRBV7-9 to TRBJ1-2; the D gene is possibly TRBD1 (5 bases). Germline V gives CDR1 SEHNR, CDR2 FQNEAQ (reference sequence). V dropped 8 bases and J dropped 2 bases, with 9 bases sitting between them. The CDR3 has 12 residues. The CDR3 nucleotides are TGTGCCAGCCGGGGCGGGAACTATGGCTACACCTTC. The encoded protein is CASRGGNYGYTF.

J is TRBJ2-7 and V is TRBV19, with 10 bases aligning to TRBD1. This CDR3 is built from 15 residues. Unmatched junction bases numbered 9, after V lost 6 bases and J lost 4 bases. Germline assignment: CDR1 LNHDA and CDR2 SQIVND (reference sequence). The CDR3: CASSPLAGQGYEQYF. The CDR3 bases are TGTGCCAGTAGCCCCCTCGCGGGACAGGGGTACGAGCAGTACTTC.

The J gene is TRBJ2-2, the V gene TRBV30; D unresolved. V was trimmed by 5 bases and J by 0 bases, leaving 7 bases between them. Germline-derived CDR1 and CDR2 are GTSNPN and SVGIG (reference sequence). CDR3 size: 13 residues. The CDR3 sequence: CAWGATNTGELFF. CDR3 in DNA: TGTGCCTGGGGAGCTACGAACACCGGGGAGCTGTTTTTT.

The chain links TRBV5-1 to TRBJ1-4, with 8 bases fitting TRBD1. CDR1 is SGHRS and CDR2 is YFSETQ in the germline V gene. With 7 bases clipped from V and 5 bases from J, the junction kept 4 bases outside the gene matches. The CDR3 runs to 13 residues. CDR3 DNA: TGCGCCAGCCCCGGGACAGGCAATGAAAAACTGTTTTTT. Encoded protein: CASPGTGNEKLFF.

The chain couples TRBV29-1 to TRBJ2-1; 7 positions match TRBD2. Germline V lookup: CDR1 SQVTM, CDR2 ANQGSEA. V was pared by 7 bases and J by 7 bases, with 7 bases of the junction left unmatched. The CDR3 runs to 12 residues. CDR3 loop: CSGGEGFNEQFF. CDR3 nucleotide sequence: TGCAGCGGCGGGGAGGGGTTTAATGAGCAGTTCTTC.

The chain is built from TRBV19 and TRBJ1-3, with no clear D. Per the germline V gene, CDR1 is LNHDA and CDR2 is SQIVND (reference sequence). V shed 7 bases and J shed 0 bases, with 10 bases lying between them. This CDR3 is built from 14 residues. The CDR3 DNA follows: TGTGCCAGTAAGACGGGCGACTCTGGAAACACCATATATTTT. This translates into CASKTGDSGNTIYF. Using reference TRBV19 and TRBJ1-3 for the parts outside the CDR3, the full variable domain is DGGITQSPKYLFRKEGQNVTLSCEQNLNHDAMYWYRQDPGQGLRLIYYSQIVNDFQKGDIAEGYSVSREKKESFPLTVTSAQKNPTAFYLCASKTGDSGNTIYFGEGSWLTVV.

The rearrangement links TRBV30 to TRBJ1-2; TRBD1 matches at 8 bases. J gave up 3 bases and V 1 base, and 1 base lay outside the gene matches. Germline CDR1 reads GTSNPN; CDR2 reads SVGIG (reference sequence). The CDR3 contains 13 residues. The CDR3 loop reads CAWSAGGDYGYTF. The CDR3 DNA follows: TGTGCCTGGAGTGCAGGGGGCGACTATGGCTACACCTTC.